This T cell receptor (beta chain) appears in the sequencing data of a study of blood T cell repertoires in COVID-19. Germline CDR1 reads MDHEN; CDR2 reads SYDVKM. Trimming removed 8 bases from V and 6 bases from J; junction bases left unmatched: 14. This CDR3 is built from 15 residues. Libraries were prepared by immunoSEQ multiplex PCR; TCRdb keeps only in-frame clonotypes and omits some of them. In the table there are 150,000 or so clones, roughly 83% of which are singletons. Material: peripheral blood. The chain recombines TRBV28 with TRBJ1-2; 8 nucleotides line up with TRBD1. The TCR sequence derives from a woman aged 55 to 70 with acute or convalescent COVID-19. CDR3 loop: CASGIRLTGENGYTF. Written as DNA, the CDR3 is TGTGCCAGCGGAATTAGGTTGACAGGGGAGAATGGCTACACCTTC.